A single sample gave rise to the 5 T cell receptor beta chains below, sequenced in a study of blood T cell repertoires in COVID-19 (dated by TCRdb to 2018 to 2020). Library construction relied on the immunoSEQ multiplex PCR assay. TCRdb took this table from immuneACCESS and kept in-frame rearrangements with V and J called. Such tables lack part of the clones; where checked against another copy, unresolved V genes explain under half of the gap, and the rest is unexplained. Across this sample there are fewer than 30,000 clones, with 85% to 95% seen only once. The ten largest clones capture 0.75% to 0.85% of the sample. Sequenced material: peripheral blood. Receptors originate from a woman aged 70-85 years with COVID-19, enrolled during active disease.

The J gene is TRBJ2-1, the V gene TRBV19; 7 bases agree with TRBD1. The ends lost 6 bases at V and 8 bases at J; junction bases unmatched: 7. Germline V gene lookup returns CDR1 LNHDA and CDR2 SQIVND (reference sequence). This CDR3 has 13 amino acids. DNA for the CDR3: TGTGCCAGTAGCATTGACAGGGAACATGAGCAGTTCTTC. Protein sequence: CASSIDREHEQFF.

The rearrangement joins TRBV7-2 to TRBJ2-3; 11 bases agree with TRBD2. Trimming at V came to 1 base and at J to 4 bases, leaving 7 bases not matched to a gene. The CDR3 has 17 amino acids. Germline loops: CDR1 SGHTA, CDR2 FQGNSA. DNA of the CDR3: TGTGCCAGCAGCTTAGTTCGTCTAGCGGGAGGAGCAGATACGCAGTATTTT. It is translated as CASSLVRLAGGADTQYF.

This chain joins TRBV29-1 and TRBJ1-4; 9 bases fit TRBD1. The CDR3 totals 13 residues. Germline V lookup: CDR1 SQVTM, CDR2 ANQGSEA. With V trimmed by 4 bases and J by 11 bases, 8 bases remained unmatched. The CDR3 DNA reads TGCAGCGTTGTGATGGGACAGGGAACGAAACTGTTTTTT. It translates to CSVVMGQGTKLFF.

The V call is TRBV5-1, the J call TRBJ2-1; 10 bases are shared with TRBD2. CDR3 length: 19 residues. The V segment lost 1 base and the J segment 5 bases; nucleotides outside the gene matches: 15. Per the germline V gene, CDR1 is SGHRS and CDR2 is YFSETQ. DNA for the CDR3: TGCGCCAGCAGCTTGAGGAGTAGCGGGAGGCCCTTACTACACAATGAGCAGTTCTTC. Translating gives CASSLRSSGRPLLHNEQFF.

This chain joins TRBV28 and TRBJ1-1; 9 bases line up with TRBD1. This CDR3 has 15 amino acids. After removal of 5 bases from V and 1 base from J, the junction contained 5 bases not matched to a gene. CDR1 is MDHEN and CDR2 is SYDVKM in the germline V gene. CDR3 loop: CASSTGGFWNTEAFF. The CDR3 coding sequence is TGTGCCAGCAGTACAGGGGGCTTCTGGAACACTGAAGCTTTCTTT.